The clone carrying this T cell receptor beta chain was seen repeatedly, ten times or more. Its target is not known. The sample belongs to a study of identical twins. Overall study results and limits: Not following the same donors, the study drew its conclusions from cross-sectional statistical analysis.

The V end was cut by 2 bases, the J end by 9 bases, with 13 bases between. The CDR3 spans 14 residues. CDR1 and CDR2 from the germline V gene are KGHDR and SFDVKD. From the 5' RACE reads, TCRdb called clonotypes with MiXCR, one entry per CDR3 protein. The sample consists of around 370,000 distinct CDR3 sequences, approximately 8.8% of them appearing once. The TCR originated in a woman aged 45-65 years in good health. Source material: naive T cells sorted from blood. This chain uses TRBV24-1 with TRBJ2-1; perhaps D is TRBD1 or TRBD2 (5 bases each). The CDR3 coding sequence is TGTGCCACCAGTGATTGGGGTGGGGGAGTTGAGCAGTTCTTC. Translated: CATSDWGGGVEQFF.